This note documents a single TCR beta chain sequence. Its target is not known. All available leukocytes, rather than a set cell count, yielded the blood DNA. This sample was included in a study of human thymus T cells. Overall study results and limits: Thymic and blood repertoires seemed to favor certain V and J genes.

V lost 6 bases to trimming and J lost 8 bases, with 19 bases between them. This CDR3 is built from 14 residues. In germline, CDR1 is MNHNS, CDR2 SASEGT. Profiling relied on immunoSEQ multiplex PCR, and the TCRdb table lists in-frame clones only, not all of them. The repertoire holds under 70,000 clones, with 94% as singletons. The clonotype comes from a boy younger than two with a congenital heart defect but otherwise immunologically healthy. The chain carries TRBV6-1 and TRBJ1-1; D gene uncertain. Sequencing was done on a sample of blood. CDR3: CASSPSRQIREAFF. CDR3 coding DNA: TGTGCCAGCAGCCCCTCCAGACAAATACGCGAAGCTTTCTTT.